Following are 19 T cell receptor beta chains from one sample sequenced in a study of a mutant IDH1 vaccine in newly diagnosed glioma. These receptors lack a known antigen. Time point in this sample: week 11, during vaccination. A 20-mer mutant IDH1 peptide at 300 ug was injected subcutaneously with topical imiquimod. The repertoire was sequenced with immunoSEQ multiplex PCR; TCRdb's copy has only in-frame clones and lacks some. The table has about 40,000 clones, roughly 84% seen once; the top ten hold 2% to 2.5%. This sample comprised PBMCs, obtained from a glioma patient whose treatment included an IDH1 peptide vaccine. These receptors originate from a man aged 40-55 years with glioma.

The chain is built from TRBV6-1 and TRBJ2-7; D gene ambiguous. This CDR3 contains 15 residues. V dropped 3 bases and J dropped 4 bases, with 16 bases sitting between them. Germline CDR1 reads MNHNS; CDR2 reads SASEGT. CDR3 sequence reads: CASSDYLQVTYEQYF. For the CDR3, the DNA is TGTGCCAGCAGTGATTACCTCCAGGTAACTTACGAGCAGTACTTC.

The chain recombines TRBV6-1 with TRBJ1-5; D gene unclear. The V gene's germline CDR1 is MNHNS and CDR2 SASEGT. The CDR3 has 15 amino acids. Trimming pared 0 bases from V and 6 bases from J, leaving 12 bases between. CDR3: CASSEALGLGQPQHF. The CDR3 nucleotides are TGTGCCAGCAGTGAAGCGCTTGGGTTAGGTCAGCCCCAGCATTTT.

The chain has TRBV7-9 and TRBJ2-7, with TRBD2 identical over 8 bases. CDR3 length: 16 amino acids. J lost 2 bases, V lost 2 bases, and 8 bases had no gene match. Germline CDR1 SEHNR, CDR2 FQNEAQ (reference sequence). The CDR3 protein is CASSLIVAGNTYEQYF. The CDR3 coding sequence is TGTGCCAGCAGCTTAATAGTAGCGGGGAATACCTACGAGCAGTACTTC.

J is TRBJ2-2 and V is TRBV27, with D hard to call. CDR3 size: 15 residues. V was clipped by 3 bases and J by 0 bases, with 8 bases between them. The germline V gene encodes CDR1 MNHEY and CDR2 SMNVEV (reference sequence). The DNA of the CDR3 is TGTGCCAGCAGTTTGCGTCGATCGAACACCGGGGAGCTGTTTTTT. Translating gives CASSLRRSNTGELFF.

The chain employs TRBV7-2 and TRBJ2-2, with 9 bases identical to TRBD1. The CDR3 contains 15 residues. In germline, CDR1 is SGHTA, CDR2 FQGNSA. The V gene end was trimmed by 2 bases and the J gene end by 6 bases; junction bases not matched to a gene: 4. In DNA, the CDR3 is TGTGCCAGCAGCTTATGGGACAGGGAATCCGGGGAGCTGTTTTTT. Translated, it gives CASSLWDRESGELFF.

The chain uses TRBV28 and TRBJ1-4, with D possibly being TRBD1 (6 bases). Germline CDR1 reads MDHEN; CDR2 reads SYDVKM. The ends were cut back, 6 bases at V and 5 bases at J, with 16 bases in the middle. The CDR3 sequence is 15 residues long. The CDR3: CASSPRTVRNEKLFF. The CDR3 DNA reads as TGTGCCAGCAGCCCTCGGACAGTAAGAAATGAAAAACTGTTTTTT.

The V and J genes are TRBV27 and TRBJ1-2, with D maybe TRBD1 (6 bases). Trimming stripped 5 bases from V and 13 bases from J, with 23 bases between. The CDR3 covers 14 residues. CDR1 and CDR2 from the germline V gene are MNHEY and SMNVEV (reference sequence). The chain's CDR3 is CASSLRGSGVLSTF. In DNA form, the CDR3 reads TGTGCCAGCAGTCTCCGGGGCTCAGGGGTTTTATCCACCTTC.

This sequence joins TRBV5-1 and TRBJ2-1; unclear D gene. Germline-derived CDR1 and CDR2 are SGHRS and YFSETQ. This CDR3 spans 13 amino acids. The V and J ends lost 0 bases and 5 bases respectively, with 6 bases between them. The CDR3 loop reads CASSLAEHNEQFF. CDR3 coding DNA: TGCGCCAGCAGCTTGGCAGAACACAATGAGCAGTTCTTC.

The chain couples TRBV29-1 to TRBJ2-7; possible D gene TRBD2, 5 bases. The CDR3 spans 12 residues. Trimming took 1 base from V and 6 from J, leaving 10 bases between them. Germline CDR1 is SQVTM and CDR2 is ANQGSEA. In DNA form, the CDR3 reads TGCAGCGTTGAAGCAAGCCGGGGCGAGCAGTACTTC. Translating gives CSVEASRGEQYF.

V is TRBV4-1 and J is TRBJ2-2, with D possibly TRBD1 on 6 matching bases. V dropped 5 bases and J dropped 0 bases, with 7 bases sitting between them. Germline CDR1 MGHRA, CDR2 YSYEKL. The CDR3 has 14 amino acids. CDR3 sequence reads: CASSDRPNTGELFF. The CDR3 coding sequence is TGCGCCAGCAGCGACAGGCCGAACACCGGGGAGCTGTTTTTT.

This clone has just one count. The CDR3 is CASILAGGVGNTGELFF. The CDR3 coding sequence is TGTGCCAGCATTCTAGCGGGAGGGGTAGGGAACACCGGGGAGCTGTTTTTT. V gene TRBV2 combines with J gene TRBJ2-2; 12 bases align to TRBD2. The J segment lost 1 base and the V segment lost 7 bases, leaving 7 bases of the junction unmatched. Looked up from germline, CDR1 is SNHLY and CDR2 is FYNNEI. CDR3 length equals 17 residues.

The V call is TRBV7-9, the J call TRBJ2-3; 8 positions match TRBD1. The CDR3 has 14 residues. Germline values: CDR1 SEHNR, CDR2 FQNEAQ (reference sequence). J gave up 1 base and V 5 bases, and 2 bases lay outside the gene matches. In nucleotides, the CDR3 is TGTGCCAGCAGCCGGACAGGGCGCACAGATACGCAGTATTTT. Translating gives CASSRTGRTDTQYF.

The CDR3 reads CASRRTTDTQYF. DNA of the CDR3: TGTGCCAGCAGAAGGACTACAGATACGCAGTATTTT. This rearrangement joins TRBV28 to TRBJ2-3; tentatively, D is TRBD2 (5 bases). There are 12 residues in the CDR3. From germline, CDR1 is MDHEN and CDR2 SYDVKM. Trimming took 6 bases from V and 3 from J, leaving 7 bases between them.

The genes are TRBV10-2 and TRBJ2-6; D is unresolved. The germline V gene encodes CDR1 WSHSY and CDR2 SAAADI. The CDR3 is 12 amino acids. Trimming shortened V by 10 bases and J by 0 bases, and 4 bases separated the two germline ends. The chain's CDR3 is CATLSGANVLTF. CDR3 sequence (DNA): TGCGCCACCCTCTCTGGGGCCAACGTCCTGACTTTC.

This rearrangement joins TRBV11-2 to TRBJ1-2, with D hard to call. V dropped 1 base and J dropped 0 bases, with 9 bases sitting between them. This CDR3 is built from 15 residues. CDR1 is SGHAT, CDR2 FQNNGV, per germline. The CDR3 is CASSLGGTANYGYTF. In DNA form, the CDR3 reads TGTGCCAGCAGCTTAGGGGGAACCGCTAACTATGGCTACACCTTC.

The CDR3 region is CASEIASRLLDTQYF. CDR3 in DNA: TGTGCCAGTGAGATCGCGTCAAGGTTGTTAGATACGCAGTATTTT. The rearrangement uses TRBV11-2 and TRBJ2-3; D is ambiguous. Trimming removed 9 bases from V and 5 bases from J, with 21 bases in between. The CDR3 has 15 residues. Germline-derived CDR1 and CDR2 are SGHAT and FQNNGV.

This sequence joins TRBV5-6 and TRBJ2-5; 13 bases match TRBD2. The CDR3 runs to 15 residues. Germline trimming cut 6 bases from V and 3 bases from J; bases unmatched to any gene: 5. Germline loops: CDR1 SGHDT, CDR2 YYEEEE. CDR3 in DNA: TGTGCCAGCATCCAACTAGCGGGAGGGAAAGAGACCCAGTACTTC. As protein: CASIQLAGGKETQYF.

The V and J genes are TRBV27 and TRBJ2-1; 10 bases map to TRBD1. The CDR3 spans 13 residues. CDR1 is MNHEY and CDR2 is SMNVEV in the germline V gene (reference sequence). The junction had 9 bases not matched to a gene; V was cut back by 9 bases and J by 10 bases. The CDR3, as DNA: TGTGCCAGTCGACAGGGGGCATTAGGGGAGCAGTTCTTC. Protein product: CASRQGALGEQFF.

The V gene is TRBV29-1, the J gene TRBJ2-3, with 8 bases identical to TRBD1. The junction had 2 bases not matched to a gene; V was cut back by 8 bases and J by 1 base. Germline values: CDR1 SQVTM, CDR2 ANQGSEA. The CDR3 loop spans 12 amino acids. CDR3 bases: TGCAGCTCGGACAGGGGCACAGATACGCAGTATTTT. Amino acid sequence: CSSDRGTDTQYF.